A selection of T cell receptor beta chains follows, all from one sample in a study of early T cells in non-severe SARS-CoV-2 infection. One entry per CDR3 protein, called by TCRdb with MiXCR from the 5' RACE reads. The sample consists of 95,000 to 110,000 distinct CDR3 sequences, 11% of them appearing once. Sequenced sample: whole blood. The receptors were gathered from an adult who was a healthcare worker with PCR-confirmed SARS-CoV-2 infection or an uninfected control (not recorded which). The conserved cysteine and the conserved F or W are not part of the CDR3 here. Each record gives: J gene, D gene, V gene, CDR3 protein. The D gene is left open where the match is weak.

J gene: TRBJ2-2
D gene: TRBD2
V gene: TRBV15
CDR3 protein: ATRNYPGLASTGELF

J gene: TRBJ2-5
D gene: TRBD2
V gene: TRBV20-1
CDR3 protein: SAASRGGTQY

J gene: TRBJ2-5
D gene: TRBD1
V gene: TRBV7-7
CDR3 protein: ASSQDRQETQY

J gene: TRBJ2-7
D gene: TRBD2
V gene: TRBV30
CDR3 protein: AGESGREPYEQY

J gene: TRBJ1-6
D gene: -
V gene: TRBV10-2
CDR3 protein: ASSERGTEVRWDSPLH

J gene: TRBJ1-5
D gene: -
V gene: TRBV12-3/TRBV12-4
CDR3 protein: ASSNREGDQPQH

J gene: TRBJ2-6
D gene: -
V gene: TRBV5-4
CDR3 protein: ASSLGGPGANVLT

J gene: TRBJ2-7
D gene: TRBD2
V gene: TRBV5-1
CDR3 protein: ASSLATSGRTYVYEQY

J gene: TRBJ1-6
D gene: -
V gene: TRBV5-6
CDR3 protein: ASSDSGTQNSPLH

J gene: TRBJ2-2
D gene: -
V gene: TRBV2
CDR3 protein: ASDGSNTGELF

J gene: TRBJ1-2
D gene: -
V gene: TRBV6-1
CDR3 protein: ASSEGGGFDYGYT

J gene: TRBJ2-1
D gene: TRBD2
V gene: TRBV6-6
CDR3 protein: ASTKPTSGGNEQF

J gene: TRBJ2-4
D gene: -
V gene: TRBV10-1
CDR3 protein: ASSGVREVMDIQY

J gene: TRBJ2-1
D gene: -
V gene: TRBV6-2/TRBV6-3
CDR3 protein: ASTHLVYEQF

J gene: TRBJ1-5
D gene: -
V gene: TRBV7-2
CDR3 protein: ASSSYGSVQPQH

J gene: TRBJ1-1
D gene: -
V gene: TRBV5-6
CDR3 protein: ASSLIGSPYTEAF

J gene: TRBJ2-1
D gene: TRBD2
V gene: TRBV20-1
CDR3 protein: SASGGGPSSYNEQF

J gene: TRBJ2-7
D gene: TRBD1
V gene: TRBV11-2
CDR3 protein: ASSPQTGGPYEQY

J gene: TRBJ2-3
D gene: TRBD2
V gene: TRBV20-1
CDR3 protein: SAMTSGRDTQY

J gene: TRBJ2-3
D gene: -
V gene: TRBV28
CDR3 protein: ASSNPGRASTDTQY

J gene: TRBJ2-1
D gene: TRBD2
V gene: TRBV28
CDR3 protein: ASSLAGGLRDEQF

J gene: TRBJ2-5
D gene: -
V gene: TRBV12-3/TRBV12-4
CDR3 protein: ASSPALYQETQY

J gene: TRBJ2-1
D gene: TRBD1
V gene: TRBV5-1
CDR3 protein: ASSFRQGEGYNEQF

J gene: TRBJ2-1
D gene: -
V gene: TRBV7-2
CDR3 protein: ASSFQSMNEQF

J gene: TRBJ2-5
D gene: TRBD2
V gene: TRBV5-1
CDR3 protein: ASSLDSGLAGTPY

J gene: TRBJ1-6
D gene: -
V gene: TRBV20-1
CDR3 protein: SASSGDKSPLH

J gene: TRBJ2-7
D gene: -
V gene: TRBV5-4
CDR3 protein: ASSFDRAGEQY

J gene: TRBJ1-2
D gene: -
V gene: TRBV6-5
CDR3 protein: AALSGRDGYT

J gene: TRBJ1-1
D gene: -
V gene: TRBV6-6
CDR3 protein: ASTFEGGNTEAF

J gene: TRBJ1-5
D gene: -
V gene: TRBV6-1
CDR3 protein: ASSEEGSAVEPQH

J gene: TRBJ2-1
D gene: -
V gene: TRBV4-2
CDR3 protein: ASSQDQGRADYNEQF

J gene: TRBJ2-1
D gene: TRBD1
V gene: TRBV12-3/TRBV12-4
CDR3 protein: ASSLTGVYNEQF

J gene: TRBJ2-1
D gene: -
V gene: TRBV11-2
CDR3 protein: ASSSRRVSYNEQF

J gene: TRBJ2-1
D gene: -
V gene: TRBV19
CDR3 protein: ASSPAGSYNEQF

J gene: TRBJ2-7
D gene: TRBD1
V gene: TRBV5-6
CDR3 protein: ASSFAGTGYFYEQY

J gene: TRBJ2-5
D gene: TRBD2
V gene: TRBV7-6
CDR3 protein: ASSKRGPKETQY

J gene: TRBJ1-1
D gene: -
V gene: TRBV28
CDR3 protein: ASSLYLQLNTEAF

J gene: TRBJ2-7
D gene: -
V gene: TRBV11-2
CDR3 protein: ASSFRVNEQY

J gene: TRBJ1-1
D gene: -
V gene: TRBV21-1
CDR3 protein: ASSKNLPRTGNTEAF

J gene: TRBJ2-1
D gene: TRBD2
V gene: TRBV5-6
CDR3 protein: ASSPTSGTYNEQF

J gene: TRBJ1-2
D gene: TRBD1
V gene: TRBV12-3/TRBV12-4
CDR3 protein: ASSSPQQGMDYGYT

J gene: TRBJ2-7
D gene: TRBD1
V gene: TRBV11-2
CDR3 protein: ASSTDGTGGSYEQY

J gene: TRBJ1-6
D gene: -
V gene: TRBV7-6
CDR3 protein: ASSRLNSPLH

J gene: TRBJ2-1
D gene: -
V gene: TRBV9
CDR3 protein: ASSRFQGHEQF

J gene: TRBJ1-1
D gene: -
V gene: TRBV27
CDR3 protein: ASSPLHVRVSEAF

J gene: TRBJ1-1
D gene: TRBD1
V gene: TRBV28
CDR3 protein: ASSPPDRGRLAF

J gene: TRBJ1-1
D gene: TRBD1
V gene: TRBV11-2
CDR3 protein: ASSLERGPLTEAF

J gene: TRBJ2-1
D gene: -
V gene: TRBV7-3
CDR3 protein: ASSLLGRASYNEQF

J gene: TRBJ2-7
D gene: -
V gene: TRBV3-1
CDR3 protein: ASSNTGLDNDEQY

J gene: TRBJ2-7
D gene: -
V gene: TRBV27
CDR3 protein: ASSLWAGKGYEQY

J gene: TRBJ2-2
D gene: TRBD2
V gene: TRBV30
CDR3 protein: AWSGTSAGELF

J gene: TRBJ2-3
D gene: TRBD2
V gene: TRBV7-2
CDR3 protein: ASSLVGGGPTDTQY

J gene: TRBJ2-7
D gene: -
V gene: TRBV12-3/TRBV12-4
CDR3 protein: ASSLSRGNEQY

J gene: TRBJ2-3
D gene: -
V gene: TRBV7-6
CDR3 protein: ASSPRTVSTDTQY

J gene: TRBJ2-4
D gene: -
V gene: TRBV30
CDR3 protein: AWRSGNIQY

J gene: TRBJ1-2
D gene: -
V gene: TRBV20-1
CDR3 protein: SARGDYGYT

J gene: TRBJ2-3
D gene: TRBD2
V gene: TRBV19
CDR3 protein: ASSSTSGSITDTQY

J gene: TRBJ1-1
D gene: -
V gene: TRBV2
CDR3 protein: ASRGKFWGTDEAF

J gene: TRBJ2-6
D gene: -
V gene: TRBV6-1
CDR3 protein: ASSGTPSAGANVLT

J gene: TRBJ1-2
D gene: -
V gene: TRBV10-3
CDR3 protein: AISESRMPGAGNYGYT